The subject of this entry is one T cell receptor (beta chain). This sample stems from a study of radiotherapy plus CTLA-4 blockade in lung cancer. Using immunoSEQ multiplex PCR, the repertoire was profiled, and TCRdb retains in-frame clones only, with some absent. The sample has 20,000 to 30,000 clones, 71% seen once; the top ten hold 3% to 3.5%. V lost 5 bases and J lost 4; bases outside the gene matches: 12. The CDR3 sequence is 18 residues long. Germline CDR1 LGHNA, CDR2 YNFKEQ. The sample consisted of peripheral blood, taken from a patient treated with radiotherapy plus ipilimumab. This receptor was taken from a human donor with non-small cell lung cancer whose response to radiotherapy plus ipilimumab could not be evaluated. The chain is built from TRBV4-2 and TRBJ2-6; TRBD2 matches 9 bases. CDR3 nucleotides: TGTGCCAGCAGCACCGCTAGCGGGGTTACTCTGGGGGCCAACGTCCTGACTTTC. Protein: CASSTASGVTLGANVLTF.